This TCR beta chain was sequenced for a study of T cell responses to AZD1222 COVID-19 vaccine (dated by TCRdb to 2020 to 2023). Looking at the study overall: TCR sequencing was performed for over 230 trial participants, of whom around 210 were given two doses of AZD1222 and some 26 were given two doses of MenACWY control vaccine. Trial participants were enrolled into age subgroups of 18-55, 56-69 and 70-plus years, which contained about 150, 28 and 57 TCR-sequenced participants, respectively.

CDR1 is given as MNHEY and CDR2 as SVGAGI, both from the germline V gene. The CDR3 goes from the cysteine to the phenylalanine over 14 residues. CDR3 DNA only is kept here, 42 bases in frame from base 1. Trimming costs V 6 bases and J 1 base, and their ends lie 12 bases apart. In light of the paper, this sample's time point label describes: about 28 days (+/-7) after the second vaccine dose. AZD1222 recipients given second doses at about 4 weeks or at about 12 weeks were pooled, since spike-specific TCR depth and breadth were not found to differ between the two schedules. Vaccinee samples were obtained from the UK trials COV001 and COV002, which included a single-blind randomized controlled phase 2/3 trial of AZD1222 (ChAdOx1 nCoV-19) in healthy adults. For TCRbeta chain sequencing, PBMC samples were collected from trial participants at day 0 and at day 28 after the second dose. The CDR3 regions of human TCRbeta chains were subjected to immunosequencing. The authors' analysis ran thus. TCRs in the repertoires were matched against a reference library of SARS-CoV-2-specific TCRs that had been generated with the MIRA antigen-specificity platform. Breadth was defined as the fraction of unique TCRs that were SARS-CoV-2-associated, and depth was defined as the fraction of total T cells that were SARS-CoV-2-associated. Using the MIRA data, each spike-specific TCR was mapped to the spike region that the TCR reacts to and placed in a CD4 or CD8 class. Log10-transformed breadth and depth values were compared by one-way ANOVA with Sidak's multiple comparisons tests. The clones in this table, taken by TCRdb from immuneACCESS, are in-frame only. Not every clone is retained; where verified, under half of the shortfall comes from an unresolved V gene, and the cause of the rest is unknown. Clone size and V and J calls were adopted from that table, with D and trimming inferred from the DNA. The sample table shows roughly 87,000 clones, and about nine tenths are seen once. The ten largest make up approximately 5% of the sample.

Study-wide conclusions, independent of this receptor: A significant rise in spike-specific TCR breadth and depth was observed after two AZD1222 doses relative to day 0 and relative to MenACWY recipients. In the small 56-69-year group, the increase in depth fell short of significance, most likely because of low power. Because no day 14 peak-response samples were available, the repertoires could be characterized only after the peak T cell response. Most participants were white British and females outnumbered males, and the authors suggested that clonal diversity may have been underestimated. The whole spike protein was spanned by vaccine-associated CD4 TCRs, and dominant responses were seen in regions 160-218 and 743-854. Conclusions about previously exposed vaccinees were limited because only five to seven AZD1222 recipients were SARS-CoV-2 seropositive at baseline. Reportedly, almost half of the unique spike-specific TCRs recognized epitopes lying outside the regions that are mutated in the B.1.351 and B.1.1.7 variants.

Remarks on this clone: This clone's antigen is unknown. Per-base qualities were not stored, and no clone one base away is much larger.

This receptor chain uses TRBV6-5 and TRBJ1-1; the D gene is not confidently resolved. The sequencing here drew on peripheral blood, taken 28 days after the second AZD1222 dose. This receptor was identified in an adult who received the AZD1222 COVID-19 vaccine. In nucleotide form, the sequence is TGTGCCAGCAGGAATGACGGAAAGAACACTGAAGCTTTCTTT. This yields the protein CASRNDGKNTEAFF.